The 18 T cell receptor beta chains below come from one sample, sequenced in a study of blood T cell repertoires in COVID-19. TCRdb's copy holds only in-frame clones and misses some; the assay was immunoSEQ multiplex PCR. The table shows approximately 340,000 clones, with roughly 86% occurring only once. Sequences were obtained from peripheral blood. Source of these receptors: a young man with COVID-19, enrolled during active disease.

J is TRBJ1-1 and V is TRBV7-9, with TRBD1 matching over 11 bases. CDR1 SEHNR and CDR2 FQNEAQ come from the germline V gene (reference sequence). V dropped 4 bases and J dropped 8; count of bases not matched to a gene: 6. This CDR3 is built from 14 residues. The chain's CDR3 is CASSSGQGASEAFF. DNA of the CDR3: TGTGCCAGCAGCTCCGGACAGGGGGCTTCGGAAGCTTTCTTT.

The V gene is TRBV29-1, the J gene TRBJ2-7; 9 bases match TRBD1. Trimming at V came to 6 bases and at J to 3 bases, leaving 6 bases not matched to a gene. This CDR3 is built from 13 residues. Germline V CDR1 and CDR2: SQVTM, ANQGSEA. CDR3 DNA: TGCAGCGTGGGGACAGGGCTATACTACGAGCAGTACTTC. Protein: CSVGTGLYYEQYF.

This clone has just a few counts. This rearrangement joins TRBV28 to TRBJ1-1; no clear D gene. Trimming stripped 3 bases from V and 2 bases from J, with 13 bases between. The CDR3 is 15 residues long. Germline values: CDR1 MDHEN, CDR2 SYDVKM. Written as DNA, the CDR3 is TGTGCCAGCAGTTTCCGAGGACGGACTAACACTGAAGCTTTCTTT. This sequence encodes CASSFRGRTNTEAFF.

V gene TRBV4-2 combines with J gene TRBJ1-3, with D possibly TRBD1 on 6 matching bases. The CDR3 runs to 16 residues. V dropped 0 bases and J dropped 0 bases, with 9 bases sitting between them. Germline V gene lookup returns CDR1 LGHNA and CDR2 YNFKEQ. The CDR3, as DNA: TGTGCCAGCAGCCAAGATACAGGGCTCTCTGGAAACACCATATATTTT. Amino acid sequence: CASSQDTGLSGNTIYF.

The rearrangement uses TRBV16 and TRBJ1-5, with TRBD1 identical over 10 bases. This CDR3 spans 19 amino acids. J lost 2 bases, V lost 2 bases, and 12 bases had no gene match. Germline V gene data show CDR1 as KGHSY and CDR2 as FQNENV. The CDR3 spells CASSQDRGRLSIRNQPQHF. The CDR3 nucleotides read TGTGCCAGCAGCCAAGACAGGGGGCGACTGAGTATTCGCAATCAGCCCCAGCATTTT. Using reference TRBV16 and TRBJ1-5 for the parts outside the CDR3, the full variable domain is GEEVAQTPKHLVRGEGQKAKLYCAPIKGHSYVFWYQQVLKNEFKFLISFQNENVFDETGMPKERFSAKCLPNSPCSLEIQATKLEDSAVYFCASSQDRGRLSIRNQPQHFGDGTRLSIL.

The rearrangement joins TRBV6-5 to TRBJ1-1, with D uncertain. Trimming shortened V by 2 bases and J by 1 base, and 8 bases separated the two germline ends. CDR3 length: 14 residues. Germline V CDR1 and CDR2: MNHEY, SVGAGI. The CDR3 here is CASSYRVANTEAFF. For the CDR3, the DNA is TGTGCCAGCAGTTACCGGGTGGCGAACACTGAAGCTTTCTTT.

This rearrangement joins TRBV28 to TRBJ2-5; 9 bases map to TRBD1. The CDR3 contains 13 residues. CDR1 and CDR2 (germline): MDHEN, SYDVKM. V trimming: 6 bases; J trimming: 5 bases; junction bases outside the gene matches: 4. DNA for the CDR3: TGTGCCAGCAGAGGACAGGGGAGGGAGACCCAGTACTTC. Translated: CASRGQGRETQYF.

The V call is TRBV30, the J call TRBJ2-6; D possibly corresponds to TRBD2 (5 bases). CDR1 and CDR2 from the germline V gene are GTSNPN and SVGIG (reference sequence). The CDR3 covers 14 residues. V shed 5 bases and J shed 1 base, with 9 bases lying between them. CDR3 residues: CAWASGSGANVLTF. The CDR3 region has the DNA TGTGCCTGGGCCTCGGGGTCTGGGGCCAACGTCCTGACTTTC. The whole variable domain, remainder taken from reference TRBV30 and TRBJ2-6, is SQTIHQWPATLVQPVGSPLSLECTVEGTSNPNLYWYRQAAGRGLQLLFYSVGIGQISSEVPQNLSASRPQDRQFILSSKKLLLSDSGFYLCAWASGSGANVLTFGAGSRLTVL.

The V gene is TRBV15, the J gene TRBJ1-1; D unclear. Trimming shortened V by 1 base and J by 2 bases, and 11 bases separated the two germline ends. Germline V gives CDR1 LNHNV, CDR2 YYDKDF (reference sequence). The CDR3 runs 15 residues. The chain's CDR3 is CATSRGRVFNTEAFF. The CDR3 region has the DNA TGTGCCACCAGCAGAGGGAGGGTTTTTAACACTGAAGCTTTCTTT.

This chain connects TRBV10-3 to TRBJ1-1; D is unresolved. V shed 2 bases and J shed 1 base, with 8 bases lying between them. The CDR3 totals 14 residues. Germline V gene data show CDR1 as ENHRY and CDR2 as SYGVKD. CDR3 nucleotides: TGTGCCATCAGTGAGGCTCCAGGGAACACTGAAGCTTTCTTT. This sequence encodes CAISEAPGNTEAFF.

This clone has a single count. This chain uses TRBV11-2 with TRBJ2-2, with D possibly TRBD2 on 6 matching bases. The V gene's germline CDR1 is SGHAT and CDR2 FQNNGV. V lost 4 bases and J lost 3, with 18 bases in between. CDR3 size: 17 residues. The CDR3 spells CASSSRDGGGDTGELFF. The CDR3 nucleotides are TGTGCCAGCAGCTCACGGGACGGCGGCGGGGACACCGGGGAGCTGTTTTTT.

This sequence joins TRBV4-3 and TRBJ2-5, with a possible D match to TRBD1 (6 bases). This CDR3 is built from 14 residues. The ends were cut back, 1 base at V and 1 base at J, with 7 bases in the middle. CDR1 is LGHNA, CDR2 YSLEER, per germline. CDR3 coding DNA: TGCGCCAGCAGCCAAGCGGACAGCCAAGAGACCCAGTACTTC. This translates into CASSQADSQETQYF.

The chain uses TRBV7-2 and TRBJ2-1; TRBD2 agrees at 7 bases. After removal of 4 bases from V and 0 bases from J, the junction contained 9 bases not matched to a gene. Germline V CDR1 and CDR2: SGHTA, FQGNSA. This CDR3 contains 17 residues. CDR3: CASSWRDYLSSYNEQFF. Written as DNA, the CDR3 is TGTGCCAGCAGCTGGAGGGACTACCTAAGCTCCTACAATGAGCAGTTCTTC.

The rearrangement joins TRBV6-6 to TRBJ2-1, with TRBD2 matching 8 bases. V was pared by 4 bases and J by 8 bases, with 4 bases of the junction left unmatched. Germline CDR1 MNHNY, CDR2 SVGAGI (reference sequence). This CDR3 has 13 amino acids. CDR3 in DNA: TGTGCCAGCAGTTCAGGACTAGCTTATGAGCAGTTCTTC. This codes for CASSSGLAYEQFF.

This chain links TRBV5-1 with TRBJ2-2, with D hard to call. The germline V and J ends were trimmed by 7 bases and 4 bases, with 8 bases remaining between them. Germline V gives CDR1 SGHRS, CDR2 YFSETQ. The CDR3 is 12 residues long. CDR3 amino acids: CASGERTGELFF. The CDR3 DNA follows: TGCGCCAGCGGAGAGCGCACCGGGGAGCTGTTTTTT.

V is TRBV5-4 and J is TRBJ1-2, with TRBD1 identical over 8 bases. This CDR3 spans 15 amino acids. After removal of 3 bases from V and 6 bases from J, the junction contained 10 bases not matched to a gene. Germline V lookup: CDR1 SGHNT, CDR2 YYREEE (reference sequence). CDR3 sequence reads: CASSSWTGSKDGYTF. As DNA, the CDR3 is TGTGCCAGCAGCTCCTGGACAGGGTCAAAAGATGGCTACACCTTC.

This chain links TRBV28 with TRBJ2-1, with TRBD2 matching over 10 bases. There are 18 residues in the CDR3. Trimming cost V 3 bases and J 5 bases; bases outside gene matches: 13. CDR1 and CDR2 from the germline V gene are MDHEN and SYDVKM. The CDR3 spells CASSFGGASGRFDNEQFF. In DNA form, the CDR3 reads TGTGCCAGCAGTTTCGGTGGGGCTAGCGGGAGATTTGACAATGAGCAGTTCTTC.

J is TRBJ2-1 and V is TRBV6-2 or TRBV6-3; TRBD1 aligns across 9 bases. In germline, CDR1 is MNHEY, CDR2 SVGEGT. V trimming: 5 bases; J trimming: 8 bases; junction bases outside the gene matches: 13. This CDR3 is 16 amino acids long. The CDR3 protein is CASSLRQGGYFDEQFF. Written as DNA, the CDR3 is TGTGCCAGCAGTCTACGACAGGGGGGGTATTTCGATGAGCAGTTCTTC.